The 27 T cell receptor beta chains given below trace back to one sample, sequenced in a study of beta chain features in type 1 diabetes. Expressed TCRB transcripts were sequenced after all isolated RNA was converted to cDNA. Assay used: immunoSEQ multiplex PCR; TCRdb lists only in-frame clones, some missing. Among 250,000 to 300,000 clones listed, roughly 8% were seen once. Sequenced material: central memory CD4+ T cells from blood. Receptors originate from a young woman in good health.

The chain links TRBV7-9 to TRBJ2-5; 10 bases line up with TRBD1. With V trimmed by 10 bases and J by 3 bases, 14 bases remained unmatched. From germline, CDR1 is SEHNR and CDR2 FQNEAQ (reference sequence). This CDR3 is 16 amino acids long. The chain's CDR3 is CANGSKDRGREETQYF. CDR3 DNA: TGTGCCAACGGCAGTAAAGACAGGGGGCGTGAAGAGACCCAGTACTTC.

This clone occurred a few times. The V gene is TRBV7-3, the J gene TRBJ2-6; the D call may be TRBD1 or TRBD2 (5 bases each). Germline CDR1 reads SGHTA; CDR2 reads FQGTGA. Trimming removed 1 base at V and 4 bases at J, with 14 bases between. The CDR3 runs 17 residues. CDR3 region: CASSLMGPGSGANVLTF. The DNA for the CDR3 is TGTGCCAGCAGCTTAATGGGACCAGGGAGCGGGGCCAACGTCCTGACTTTC.

This clone was observed a handful of times. The chain recombines TRBV25-1 with TRBJ2-2; D is unclear. Trimming removed 6 bases at V and 1 base at J, with 9 bases between. The germline gives CDR1 MGHDK, CDR2 SYGVNS. The CDR3 loop spans 14 amino acids. CDR3 in amino acids: CASRRAGNTGELFF. The CDR3 region has the DNA TGTGCCAGCAGAAGGGCAGGGAACACCGGGGAGCTGTTTTTT. The variable domain in full, completed from reference TRBV25-1 and TRBJ2-2, reads EADIYQTPRYLVIGTGKKITLECSQTMGHDKMYWYQQDPGMELHLIHYSYGVNSTEKGDLSSESTVSRIRTEHFPLTLESARPSHTSQYLCASRRAGNTGELFFGEGSRLTVL.

This clone was seen repeatedly, ten times or more. The chain recombines TRBV7-2 with TRBJ1-5; D is unclear. The V end was cut by 6 bases, the J end by 5 bases, with 11 bases between. The CDR3 is 13 amino acids. CDR1 SGHTA and CDR2 FQGNSA come from the germline V gene. DNA of the CDR3: TGTGCCAGCAGTTCTACACCTTATCAGCCCCAGCATTTT. This encodes CASSSTPYQPQHF.

This clone occurred a few times. V gene TRBV28 combines with J gene TRBJ1-1; no clear D gene. Germline CDR1 and CDR2: MDHEN and SYDVKM. This CDR3 comprises 13 residues. V was trimmed by 6 bases and J by 1 base, leaving 9 bases between them. Here the CDR3 reads CASRLEGNTEAFF. The CDR3 DNA reads TGTGCCAGCAGACTCGAGGGGAACACTGAAGCTTTCTTT.

The chain recombines TRBV15 with TRBJ2-1, with no clear D. Germline assignment: CDR1 LNHNV and CDR2 YYDKDF (reference sequence). This CDR3 region has 12 residues. The ends were cut back, 4 bases at V and 10 bases at J, with 11 bases in the middle. Here the CDR3 DNA reads TGTGCCACCAGCACCGCTCTGTCGGAGCAGTTCTTC. It translates to CATSTALSEQFF.

The V call is TRBV7-8, the J call TRBJ2-7; D is undetermined. CDR1 and CDR2 from the germline V gene are SGHVS and FQNEAQ. Trimming stripped 6 bases from V and 3 bases from J, with 9 bases between. This CDR3 region has 12 residues. The CDR3, as DNA: TGTGCCAGCAGTCGATACAGCTACGAGCAGTACTTC. Its translation is CASSRYSYEQYF. The entire variable domain, with the rest obtained from reference TRBV7-8 and TRBJ2-7, is as follows: GAGVSQSPRYKVAKRGQDVALRCDPISGHVSLFWYQQALGQGPEFLTYFQNEAQLDKSGLPSDRFFAERPEGSVSTLKIQRTQQEDSAVYLCASSRYSYEQYFGPGTRLTVT.

V and J are TRBV4-2 and TRBJ1-6; D is undetermined. Germline V gene data show CDR1 as LGHNA and CDR2 as YNFKEQ. V was pared by 3 bases and J by 0 bases, with 9 bases between. This CDR3 region has 16 residues. CDR3 sequence (DNA): TGTGCCAGCAGCCAGGTCCCCAGCTCCTATAATTCACCCCTCCACTTT. Translated, it gives CASSQVPSSYNSPLHF.

This clone turned up a few times. The chain is built from TRBV4-3 and TRBJ1-5, with D hard to call. V dropped 0 bases and J dropped 5 bases, with 11 bases sitting between them. CDR3 length: 15 amino acids. In germline, CDR1 is LGHNA, CDR2 YSLEER. CDR3 sequence reads: CASSQEPGYHQPQHF. The CDR3 DNA reads TGCGCCAGCAGCCAAGAGCCGGGGTATCATCAGCCCCAGCATTTT.

This clone has more than one count but fewer than ten. This chain joins TRBV11-2 and TRBJ1-3, with D unresolved. Per germline, CDR1 SGHAT and CDR2 FQNNGV. V lost 4 bases to trimming and J lost 0 bases, with 13 bases between them. This CDR3 contains 16 residues. The CDR3, as DNA: TGTGCCAGCAGCTCAAACGGACTCAGCTCTGGAAACACCATATATTTT. It codes for CASSSNGLSSGNTIYF. Full variable domain (remainder filled in from reference TRBV11-2 and TRBJ1-3): EAGVAQSPRYKIIEKRQSVAFWCNPISGHATLYWYQQILGQGPKLLIQFQNNGVVDDSQLPKDRFSAERLKGVDSTLKIQPAKLEDSAVYLCASSSNGLSSGNTIYFGEGSWLTVV.

This clone was counted a few times. The rearrangement joins TRBV7-2 to TRBJ2-5; unclear D gene. V lost 3 bases and J 4 bases, leaving 6 bases between the germline ends. Per the germline V gene, CDR1 is SGHTA and CDR2 is FQGNSA. The CDR3 spans 12 residues. CDR3 nucleotide sequence: TGTGCCAGCAGCTTCAGTACAGAGACCCAGTACTTC. Protein: CASSFSTETQYF.

V and J are TRBV5-4 and TRBJ2-7, with a possible D match to TRBD1 (6 bases). CDR1 and CDR2 from the germline V gene are SGHNT and YYREEE (reference sequence). The CDR3 covers 14 residues. V was cut by 2 bases and J by 2 bases, with 11 bases left in between. The DNA for the CDR3 is TGTGCCAGCAGCTTCGCCAGGGGTACCTACGAGCAGTACTTC. It encodes CASSFARGTYEQYF.

The chain uses TRBV25-1 and TRBJ2-7; D is possibly TRBD2 (5 bases). Germline assignment: CDR1 MGHDK and CDR2 SYGVNS. The CDR3 is 12 residues long. Trimming left V 8 bases short and J 4 bases short, with 12 bases between. The CDR3 reads CASRLHGYEQYF. For the CDR3, the DNA is TGTGCCAGCCGACTACACGGTTACGAGCAGTACTTC.

The table lists this clone with a few counts. A read error may explain this, as a much larger clone is one base away. This sample includes further DNA sequences coding for the same CDR3. V is TRBV6-5 and J is TRBJ1-2; the match to TRBD1 covers 7 bases. CDR3 length: 13 amino acids. Germline V gene data show CDR1 as MNHEY and CDR2 as SVGAGI. With V trimmed by 5 bases and J by 3 bases, 3 bases remained unmatched. The CDR3 DNA sequence: TGTGCCAGCAGTCCAACAGGGGACTATGGCTACACCTTC. This sequence encodes CASSPTGDYGYTF.

This clone was recorded a few times. This chain joins TRBV14 and TRBJ1-3; 8 bases are a match to TRBD1. In germline, CDR1 is SGHDN, CDR2 FVKESK. Trimming cost V 7 bases and J 9 bases; bases outside gene matches: 11. This CDR3 region has 14 residues. CDR3 in amino acids: CASTPGQGGVTIYF. The CDR3 nucleotides read TGTGCCAGCACCCCCGGACAGGGTGGAGTCACCATATATTTT.

This clone was counted a few times. The chain carries TRBV5-5 and TRBJ2-3; possible D gene TRBD2, 5 bases. Looked up from germline, CDR1 is SGHKS and CDR2 is YYEKEE (reference sequence). V was trimmed by 7 bases and J by 1 base, leaving 13 bases between them. The CDR3 sequence is 14 residues long. CDR3 loop: CASATHGGTDTQYF. The CDR3 DNA reads as TGTGCCAGCGCCACTCACGGGGGCACAGATACGCAGTATTTT.

J is TRBJ2-5 and V is TRBV5-6, with 7 bases matching TRBD2. The length of the CDR3 is 16 residues. The germline gives CDR1 SGHDT, CDR2 YYEEEE. Losses at the gene ends were 0 bases for V and 4 bases for J; bases not matched to a gene: 9. In nucleotides, the CDR3 is TGTGCCAGCAGCTTGGGGACTAGATCTTTTCTAGAGACCCAGTACTTC. It translates to CASSLGTRSFLETQYF.

This sequence joins TRBV5-4 and TRBJ1-5, with a tentative D call TRBD1 (5 bases). CDR1 is SGHNT and CDR2 is YYREEE in the germline V gene (reference sequence). With 4 bases removed from V and 8 bases from J, the gap between germline ends came to 13 bases. The CDR3 covers 13 residues. CDR3 in amino acids: CASSPGTEKPQHF. CDR3 DNA: TGTGCCAGCAGCCCCGGGACCGAAAAGCCCCAGCATTTT.

This chain joins TRBV5-1 and TRBJ2-1; 8 positions agree with TRBD1. V dropped 0 bases and J dropped 8; count of bases not matched to a gene: 7. The CDR3 consists of 15 residues. The V gene's germline CDR1 is SGHRS and CDR2 YFSETQ. In DNA form, the CDR3 reads TGCGCCAGCAGCTTGGCCGGACAGGGTCTGGATGAGCAGTTCTTC. Its translation: CASSLAGQGLDEQFF.

This clone was picked up a small number of times. The chain is built from TRBV7-2 and TRBJ1-1; no definite D call. CDR3 length: 15 amino acids. Germline lookup yields CDR1 SGHTA and CDR2 FQGNSA. Trimming pared 5 bases from V and 5 bases from J, leaving 18 bases between. CDR3: CASSQLTFLGTEAFF. In DNA form, the CDR3 reads TGTGCCAGCAGCCAGCTCACCTTTCTTGGGACTGAAGCTTTCTTT.

The chain employs TRBV6-6 and TRBJ2-7; D may be TRBD2 (5 bases). This CDR3 has 12 residues. The V and J ends lost 8 bases and 3 bases respectively, with 11 bases between them. Germline values: CDR1 MNHNY, CDR2 SVGAGI (reference sequence). DNA for the CDR3: TGTGCCAGCCGTCCTGCGGGCTACGAGCAGTACTTC. This translates into CASRPAGYEQYF.

The gene calls are TRBV9 and TRBJ2-3; D is perhaps TRBD1 (6 bases). The germline V gene encodes CDR1 SGDLS and CDR2 YYNGEE. The CDR3 contains 15 residues. Trimming pared 4 bases from V and 8 bases from J, leaving 20 bases between. The DNA of the CDR3 is TGTGCCAGCAGCTCCCAGTCAAGGGGGTTAGTTACGCAGTATTTT. Protein sequence: CASSSQSRGLVTQYF.

The gene calls are TRBV28 and TRBJ2-1, with D unresolved. Trimming stripped 3 bases from V and 9 bases from J, with 9 bases between. Germline-derived CDR1 and CDR2 are MDHEN and SYDVKM. The CDR3 is made up of 12 amino acids. For the CDR3, the DNA is TGTGCCAGCAGTTTGCGCGGCTCTGAGCAGTTCTTC. Residues: CASSLRGSEQFF.

Regarding this clone: This sample includes further DNA sequences coding for the same CDR3. The gene calls are TRBV5-4 and TRBJ1-4; D gene unclear. Germline V gives CDR1 SGHNT, CDR2 YYREEE (reference sequence). The CDR3 totals 13 residues. Trimming shortened V by 0 bases and J by 8 bases, and 8 bases separated the two germline ends. The CDR3 DNA follows: TGTGCCAGCAGCTTGGCCTTGGAAGAAAAACTGTTTTTT. Its protein product is CASSLALEEKLFF.

V is TRBV6-5 and J is TRBJ2-3, with D hard to call. Germline CDR1 and CDR2: MNHEY and SVGAGI. V gave up 6 bases and J gave up 8 bases, with 15 bases separating them. The CDR3 loop spans 13 amino acids. This CDR3 is CASSTSVSGTQYF. CDR3 in DNA: TGTGCCAGCAGCACCAGCGTCTCGGGTACGCAGTATTTT.

This clone appeared a few times. This chain joins TRBV5-4 and TRBJ1-5; D remains ambiguous. CDR1 SGHNT and CDR2 YYREEE come from the germline V gene (reference sequence). The V end lost 4 bases, the J end lost 5 bases, and 10 bases lay between the germline ends. This CDR3 is 13 amino acids long. The CDR3 DNA sequence: TGTGCCAGCAGCCGGCCAAGTTATCAGCCCCAGCATTTT. Amino acid sequence: CASSRPSYQPQHF.

This clone has just a few counts. This chain joins TRBV7-9 and TRBJ1-5, with D tentatively TRBD1 (6 bases). Trimming stripped 5 bases from V and 2 bases from J, with 13 bases between. CDR1 and CDR2 (germline): SEHNR, FQNEAQ (reference sequence). This CDR3 contains 15 residues. For the CDR3, the DNA is TGTGCCAGCAGCGGGAGGGGGGCCGGCAATCAGCCCCAGCATTTT. This codes for CASSGRGAGNQPQHF.